Below, 29 T cell receptor beta chains from the same sample are listed, as sequenced in a study of T-cell memory formation after mild COVID-19. TCRdb recomputed calls from the 5' RACE reads with MiXCR, one row per CDR3 protein. The data hold 450,000 to 650,000 distinct CDR3 sequences, with around 17% observed a single time. Material: PBMCs or a T cell subset sorted from them (not recorded which). The origin of the receptors is an adult woman who had mild COVID-19 (a few samples of this study predate the infection). Cell type and time point are not known.

This clonotype appeared a few times. The CDR3 reads CASSQEPDRFSYEQYF. In DNA form, the CDR3 reads TGCGCCAGCAGCCAAGAGCCGGACAGATTCTCCTACGAGCAGTACTTC. The chain has TRBV4-1 and TRBJ2-7, with D possibly TRBD1 on 6 matching bases. This CDR3 spans 16 amino acids. V was pared by 0 bases and J by 0 bases, with 12 bases between. Germline-derived CDR1 and CDR2 are MGHRA and YSYEKL.

Of note for this clonotype: Germline and junction disagree at one end, which may indicate a read error. This chain joins TRBV15 and TRBJ1-1, with D uncertain. The V gene's germline CDR1 is LNHNV and CDR2 YYDKDF (reference sequence). This CDR3 has 14 amino acids. The CDR3 loop reads CATSRDLVGTEAFF. The DNA for the CDR3 is TGTGCCACCAGCAGAGATCTAGTTGGCACTGAAGCCTTCTTT.

In this sample, this clonotype turned up a few times. The rearrangement links TRBV7-2 to TRBJ2-2; D remains ambiguous. The ends were cut back, 2 bases at V and 5 bases at J, with 9 bases in the middle. In germline, CDR1 is SGHTA, CDR2 FQGNSA. The CDR3 is 14 amino acids. Written as DNA, the CDR3 is TGTGCCAGCAGCTTAAATTTGGTAACCGGGGAGCTGTTTTTT. Amino acids: CASSLNLVTGELFF.

V usage is TRBV5-1 and J usage is TRBJ2-7, with D possibly TRBD1 on 6 matching bases. V was shortened by 1 base and J by 4 bases, with 12 bases between the two germline ends. CDR3 length equals 14 residues. Per the germline V gene, CDR1 is SGHRS and CDR2 is YFSETQ. The CDR3 loop reads CASSLKGHQYEQYF. CDR3 in DNA: TGCGCCAGCAGCTTGAAGGGACACCAATACGAGCAGTACTTC.

The J gene is TRBJ1-2, the V gene TRBV7-9, with no clear D. From germline, CDR1 is SEHNR and CDR2 FQNEAQ (reference sequence). The V and J ends lost 3 bases and 8 bases respectively, with 10 bases between them. This CDR3 is built from 12 residues. In DNA form, the CDR3 reads TGTGCCAGCAGCTTTGGAGAGCAGGGCTACACCTTC. This translates into CASSFGEQGYTF.

This chain joins TRBV5-6 and TRBJ2-1; D is ambiguous. The CDR3 is made up of 13 amino acids. Germline loops: CDR1 SGHDT, CDR2 YYEEEE. V was shortened by 5 bases and J by 5 bases, with 11 bases between the two germline ends. CDR3 in DNA: TGTGCCAGCAGTAAACTATTAAACAATGAGCAGTTCTTC. It translates to CASSKLLNNEQFF.

CDR3 in amino acids: CASRSSGGGRQPQHF. CDR3 in DNA: TGTGCCAGCAGATCCTCAGGGGGCGGAAGGCAGCCCCAGCATTTT. This chain links TRBV6-5 with TRBJ1-5; TRBD1 agrees at 8 bases. Germline CDR1 and CDR2: MNHEY and SVGAGI. The CDR3 consists of 15 residues. V shed 6 bases, J shed 7 bases, and the junction held 11 bases outside the gene matches.

This clonotype was counted between two and nine times. CDR3 region: CASSSPFLGGTDTQYF. In nucleotides, the CDR3 is TGTGCCAGCTCATCCCCCTTCTTAGGGGGAACAGATACGCAGTATTTT. The rearrangement links TRBV6-6 to TRBJ2-3; maybe TRBD1 (6 bases). The V end was cut by 8 bases, the J end by 3 bases, with 21 bases between. Germline CDR1 reads MNHNY; CDR2 reads SVGAGI (reference sequence). The CDR3 is 16 residues long.

The rearrangement links TRBV7-2 to TRBJ2-1, with D possibly TRBD1 on 6 matching bases. V lost 5 bases and J lost 7, with 12 bases in between. This CDR3 spans 13 amino acids. CDR1 and CDR2 from the germline V gene are SGHTA and FQGNSA. CDR3 sequence (DNA): TGTGCCAGCAGCGCCTACAGGGTTAATGAGCAGTTCTTC. Protein sequence: CASSAYRVNEQFF. The full variable domain, rest sourced from reference TRBV7-2 and TRBJ2-1, is GAGVSQSPSNKVTEKGKDVELRCDPISGHTALYWYRQSLGQGLEFLIYFQGNSAPDKSGLPSDRFSAERTGGSVSTLTIQRTQQEDSAVYLCASSAYRVNEQFFGPGTRLTVL.

The chain is built from TRBV20-1 and TRBJ1-4, with no clear D. V lost 2 bases, J lost 5 bases, and 6 bases lay in between. CDR1 and CDR2 (germline): DFQATT, SNEGSKA (reference sequence). This CDR3 is 12 amino acids long. The CDR3 loop reads CSARKKNEKLFF. Written as DNA, the CDR3 is TGCAGTGCTAGAAAGAAGAATGAAAAACTGTTTTTT.

The chain joins TRBV4-1 to TRBJ1-4; 8 bases are a match to TRBD1. This CDR3 spans 17 amino acids. Trimming removed 4 bases from V and 7 bases from J; junction bases left unmatched: 14. Germline CDR1 reads MGHRA; CDR2 reads YSYEKL. The CDR3 bases are TGCGCCAGCAGCCCGTATAAAGGGACAGGCGCGGGTGAAAAACTGTTTTTT. It yields the protein CASSPYKGTGAGEKLFF.

This clonotype was seen only a few times. The J gene is TRBJ1-5, the V gene TRBV6-2 or TRBV6-3, with 7 bases that match TRBD1. Losses at the gene ends were 7 bases for V and 6 bases for J; bases not matched to a gene: 9. CDR1 MNHEY and CDR2 SVGEGT come from the germline V gene. The CDR3 runs to 14 residues. This chain's CDR3 is CASTLRGGIQPQHF. Here the CDR3 DNA reads TGTGCCAGCACCCTCAGGGGGGGAATTCAGCCCCAGCATTTT.

The V and J genes are TRBV20-1 and TRBJ2-2; D unresolved. The length of the CDR3 is 13 residues. Trimming cost V 6 bases and J 1 base, with 9 bases left between them. Looked up from germline, CDR1 is DFQATT and CDR2 is SNEGSKA (reference sequence). CDR3 region: CSAHIQNTGELFF. The CDR3 DNA reads TGCAGTGCCCACATCCAGAACACCGGGGAGCTGTTTTTT.

This clonotype was found a few times. This chain joins TRBV6-5 and TRBJ1-6, with D perhaps TRBD1 (5 bases). Trimming stripped 7 bases from V and 14 bases from J, with 15 bases between. The CDR3 runs to 12 residues. The germline gives CDR1 MNHEY, CDR2 SVGAGI. For the CDR3, the DNA is TGTGCCAGCATTCCGGCGGGGGGATCCCTCCACTTT. Its protein product is CASIPAGGSLHF.

CDR3 amino acids: CSATSPVGWGEQFF. Here the CDR3 DNA reads TGCAGTGCTACCTCCCCCGTGGGTTGGGGTGAGCAGTTCTTC. V and J are TRBV20-1 and TRBJ2-1; D unresolved. Trimming took off 4 bases at V and 9 bases at J, with 19 bases between the two ends. The CDR3 has 14 amino acids. From germline, CDR1 is DFQATT and CDR2 SNEGSKA (reference sequence).

This chain's CDR3 is CAIPVSGGPNTGELFF. The CDR3 nucleotides read TGTGCCATTCCCGTGTCAGGGGGGCCGAACACCGGGGAGCTGTTTTTT. This chain joins TRBV10-3 and TRBJ2-2; possibly TRBD1 for D (7 bases). The germline V gene has CDR1 ENHRY and CDR2 SYGVKD. V gave up 9 bases and J gave up 0 bases, with 17 bases separating them. This CDR3 spans 16 amino acids.

This rearrangement joins TRBV12-3 or TRBV12-4 to TRBJ1-2; D is unclear. The CDR3 runs 15 residues. Trimming stripped 4 bases from V and 4 bases from J, with 16 bases between. CDR3 loop: CASSSFPGSPYGYTF. The CDR3 DNA is TGTGCCAGCAGTTCGTTTCCGGGAAGCCCCTATGGCTACACCTTC.

This clonotype was detected a few times. The CDR3 sequence: CATKDASYNEQFF. The CDR3 nucleotides are TGTGCCACAAAGGACGCCTCCTACAATGAGCAGTTCTTC. The V call is TRBV24-1, the J call TRBJ2-1; D not resolved. V dropped 10 bases and J dropped 0 bases, with 9 bases sitting between them. CDR3 length: 13 amino acids. Per the germline V gene, CDR1 is KGHDR and CDR2 is SFDVKD.

The table lists this clonotype with many counts. The chain recombines TRBV12-3 or TRBV12-4 with TRBJ2-3; D is unresolved. CDR3 length: 13 residues. Trimming pared 8 bases from V and 2 bases from J, leaving 11 bases between. CDR3 loop: CASGLRNTDTQYF. The CDR3 DNA is TGTGCCAGCGGGTTGAGAAACACAGATACGCAGTATTTT.

This clonotype was seen more than once but under ten times. The chain carries TRBV27 and TRBJ1-6; 9 nucleotides match TRBD1. The CDR3 consists of 16 residues. CDR1 and CDR2 (germline): MNHEY, SMNVEV (reference sequence). J gave up 6 bases and V 4 bases, and 7 bases lay outside the gene matches. The CDR3 region has the DNA TGTGCCAGCAGTTCACCCTGGACAGGGGTTAATTCACCCCTCCACTTT. As protein: CASSSPWTGVNSPLHF.

The sample holds a few counts of this clonotype. The CDR3 DNA reads TGTGCCAGCAGCGCCTGGGACTACCCTGGGGGCAATGAGCAGTTCTTC. Encoded protein: CASSAWDYPGGNEQFF. This sequence joins TRBV9 and TRBJ2-1; TRBD2 aligns across 7 bases. The CDR3 runs to 16 residues. With 3 bases clipped from V and 6 bases from J, the junction kept 12 bases outside the gene matches. Germline-derived CDR1 and CDR2 are SGDLS and YYNGEE.

The rearrangement uses TRBV19 and TRBJ2-1; no firm D call. The V gene's germline CDR1 is LNHDA and CDR2 SQIVND (reference sequence). V gave up 3 bases and J gave up 8 bases, with 17 bases separating them. This CDR3 comprises 15 residues. The CDR3 here is CASSITSSSRDEQFF. The CDR3 DNA sequence: TGTGCCAGTAGTATCACAAGTTCCTCTAGGGATGAGCAGTTCTTC.

The V gene is TRBV5-1, the J gene TRBJ1-1; D is unresolved. V shed 3 bases and J shed 1 base, with 10 bases lying between them. The CDR3 is made up of 14 amino acids. Germline-derived CDR1 and CDR2 are SGHRS and YFSETQ. CDR3 coding DNA: TGCGCCAGCAGCTGGCGGACGGGGAACACTGAAGCTTTCTTT. The encoded protein is CASSWRTGNTEAFF.

This clonotype occurred many times. The chain combines TRBV29-1 with TRBJ2-3; 8 bases align to TRBD1. J lost 7 bases, V lost 7 bases, and 10 bases had no gene match. CDR3 size: 13 residues. Germline lookup yields CDR1 SQVTM and CDR2 ANQGSEA. The CDR3 nucleotides read TGCAGCGCGAGCCCAGGGGGCCGGAATACGCAGTATTTT. It yields the protein CSASPGGRNTQYF.

This chain connects TRBV7-6 to TRBJ2-1; 9 bases line up with TRBD2. CDR1 is SGHVS, CDR2 FNYEAQ, per germline. With 0 bases clipped from V and 4 bases from J, the junction kept 10 bases outside the gene matches. CDR3 length: 18 residues. The CDR3 protein is CASSLALASGALYNEQFF. CDR3 DNA sequence: TGTGCCAGCAGCTTAGCCTTGGCTAGCGGGGCCCTGTACAATGAGCAGTTCTTC. Full variable domain (rest looked up from reference TRBV7-6 and TRBJ2-1): GAGVSQSPRYKVTKRGQDVALRCDPISGHVSLYWYRQALGQGPEFLTYFNYEAQQDKSGLPNDRFSAERPEGSISTLTIQRTEQRDSAMYRCASSLALASGALYNEQFFGPGTRLTVL.

This clonotype was counted between two and nine times. The rearrangement links TRBV29-1 to TRBJ2-7; TRBD2 is a possible D gene (6 bases). Germline CDR1 SQVTM, CDR2 ANQGSEA. Deletions cut 5 bases from V and 2 bases from J, with 19 bases between. The CDR3 has 15 residues. The CDR3, as DNA: TGCAGCGTTCAAAAATCCCGGACTAACACCTACGAGCAGTACTTC. It yields the protein CSVQKSRTNTYEQYF.

This clonotype has a handful of counts. The rearrangement links TRBV27 to TRBJ1-5; the match to TRBD1 covers 8 bases. The trim removed 5 bases at V and 0 bases at J, leaving 15 bases unmatched. This CDR3 contains 19 residues. The germline gives CDR1 MNHEY, CDR2 SMNVEV (reference sequence). This CDR3 is CASSPFGGRGRGSNQPQHF. The CDR3 coding sequence is TGTGCCAGCAGTCCGTTCGGGGGCAGGGGGCGAGGTAGCAATCAGCCCCAGCATTTT.

The chain employs TRBV11-2 and TRBJ1-1; 8 bases are a match to TRBD1. CDR3 length equals 15 residues. The V and J ends lost 5 bases and 1 base, in that order; junction bases with no gene match: 6. Germline CDR1 SGHAT, CDR2 FQNNGV. The CDR3 DNA reads as TGTGCCAGCAGCCCATGGACAGGGAGGAACACTGAAGCTTTCTTT. It yields the protein CASSPWTGRNTEAFF.

This clonotype has more than one count but fewer than ten. The rearrangement joins TRBV9 to TRBJ2-5, with D perhaps TRBD2 (6 bases). The CDR3 has 17 amino acids. The V gene lost 3 bases and the J gene lost 0 bases, with 18 bases spanning the gap. Germline CDR1 and CDR2: SGDLS and YYNGEE. In nucleotides, the CDR3 is TGTGCCAGCAGCGCCGCTGGCGGCCGGGACTACCAAGAGACCCAGTACTTC. This translates into CASSAAGGRDYQETQYF.